This entry lists 8 T cell receptor beta chains sequenced from one sample in a study of T cell clonotyping in hematopoietic cell transplantation. Sequencing used immunoSEQ multiplex PCR; TCRdb keeps in-frame clones, though not all of them. The sample consists of about 41,000 clones, roughly 96% of them appearing once. Sequencing input: peripheral blood mononuclear cells. These receptor sequences come from a man between 25 and 39 years old in good health. Some clones in this sample may be carry-over from other donors' samples.

The gene calls are TRBV27 and TRBJ2-7, with D perhaps matching TRBD2 (6 bases). CDR1 and CDR2 from the germline V gene are MNHEY and SMNVEV (reference sequence). The CDR3 is made up of 14 amino acids. With 3 bases removed from V and 0 bases from J, the gap between germline ends came to 9 bases. In DNA form, the CDR3 reads TGTGCCAGCAGTTTTGCGGGGAGCTCCTACGAGCAGTACTTC. This codes for CASSFAGSSYEQYF.

The chain has TRBV21-1 and TRBJ1-4. TRBV21-1 constitutes a pseudogene. There are 16 residues in the CDR3. CDR3 in DNA: TGTGCCAGCACCCGGGTTGGGGGGTCAGGTAATGAAAAACTGTTTTTT. Encoded protein: CASTRVGGSGNEKLFF.

The CDR3 loop is CASSYTRTGWETQYF. The CDR3, as DNA: TGTGCCAGCAGTTATACGAGGACAGGGTGGGAGACCCAGTACTTC. The V gene is TRBV6-5, the J gene TRBJ2-5; 8 nucleotides align to TRBD1. Trimming cost V 3 bases and J 5 bases; bases outside gene matches: 8. This CDR3 region has 15 residues. Germline V gives CDR1 MNHEY, CDR2 SVGAGI.

This clone was recorded only once. The chain has TRBV21-1 and TRBJ1-2. TRBV21-1 corresponds to a pseudogene. CDR3 length: 15 amino acids. The CDR3 DNA reads as TGTGCCAGCAGCAAAGGAGGGGAGGCTACGCATGGCTACACCTTC. Translation: CASSKGGEATHGYTF.

The CDR3 DNA reads as TGTGCCAGCAGCTTAGAAGAGACAGGGAACAATCAGCCCCAGCATTTT. It is translated as CASSLEETGNNQPQHF. The chain carries TRBV11-3 and TRBJ1-5; TRBD1 agrees at 7 bases. This CDR3 comprises 16 residues. V dropped 0 bases and J dropped 3; count of bases not matched to a gene: 5. Per the germline V gene, CDR1 is SGHNT and CDR2 is YENEEA.

The chain uses TRBV7-9 and TRBJ1-1, with D unresolved. Trimming took off 1 base at V and 7 bases at J, with 10 bases between the two ends. This CDR3 is 13 amino acids long. Germline values: CDR1 SEHNR, CDR2 FQNEAQ (reference sequence). The CDR3 protein is CASSLGSGFEAFF. In DNA, the CDR3 is TGTGCCAGCAGCTTAGGGTCAGGTTTTGAAGCTTTCTTT.

V is TRBV20-1 and J is TRBJ2-7; 8 bases map to TRBD2. Germline CDR1 reads DFQATT; CDR2 reads SNEGSKA (reference sequence). This CDR3 region has 11 residues. Germline trimming cut 7 bases from V and 3 bases from J; bases unmatched to any gene: 2. The CDR3 sequence is CSGLAGYEQYF. The CDR3, as DNA: TGCAGTGGGCTAGCGGGCTACGAGCAGTACTTC.

This sequence joins TRBV9 and TRBJ2-1; D remains ambiguous. Per the germline V gene, CDR1 is SGDLS and CDR2 is YYNGEE. This CDR3 contains 13 residues. Trimming took 4 bases from V and 9 from J, leaving 14 bases between them. CDR3 DNA: TGTGCCAGCAGCCAAGACCGCGCTATTGAGCAGTTCTTC. Amino acids: CASSQDRAIEQFF.